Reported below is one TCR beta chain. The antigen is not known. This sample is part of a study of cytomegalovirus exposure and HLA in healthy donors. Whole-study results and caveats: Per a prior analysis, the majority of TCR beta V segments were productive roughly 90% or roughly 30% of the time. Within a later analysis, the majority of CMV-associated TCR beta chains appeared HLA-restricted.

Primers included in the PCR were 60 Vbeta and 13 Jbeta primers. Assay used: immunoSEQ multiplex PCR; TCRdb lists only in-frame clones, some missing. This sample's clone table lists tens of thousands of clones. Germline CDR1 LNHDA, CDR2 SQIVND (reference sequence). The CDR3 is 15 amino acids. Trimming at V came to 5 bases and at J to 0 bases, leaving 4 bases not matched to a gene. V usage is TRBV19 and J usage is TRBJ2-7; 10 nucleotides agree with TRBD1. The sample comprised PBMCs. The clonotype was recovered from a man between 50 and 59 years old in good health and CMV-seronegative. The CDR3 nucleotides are TGTGCCAGTAGTCCGAGGGACAGGGGCTCCTACGAGCAGTACTTC. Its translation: CASSPRDRGSYEQYF.